The 7 T cell receptor beta chains listed next were all sequenced from one sample in a study of blood T cell repertoires in COVID-19. Repertoires were generated with immunoSEQ multiplex PCR, while TCRdb's copy carries only in-frame clones and drops some. The sample lists a few hundred thousand clones, 75% to 90% occurring once. Specimen: peripheral blood. These receptors were collected from a woman between 40 and 50 years old who had recovered from COVID-19.

This clone was detected once. The junction does not match germline at one end; this may be a read error. This chain joins TRBV11-3 and TRBJ2-5; the D gene is possibly TRBD1 (7 bases). Looked up from germline, CDR1 is SGHNT and CDR2 is YENEEA. The CDR3 has 16 amino acids. CDR3 DNA: TGTGCCAGCAGCCCAGGGGGACTCCCAAACCAGGAGACCCAGTACTTC. This encodes CASSPGGLPNQETQYF.

The rearrangement joins TRBV14 to TRBJ2-7, with D tentatively TRBD2 (6 bases). The CDR3 consists of 14 residues. CDR1 and CDR2 from the germline V gene are SGHDN and FVKESK. The V end lost 4 bases, the J end lost 2 bases, and 12 bases lay between the germline ends. This CDR3 reads CASSPGTGPYEQYF. CDR3 DNA sequence: TGTGCCAGCAGCCCCGGGACTGGACCCTACGAGCAGTACTTC.

The chain has TRBV28 and TRBJ2-7; 7 nucleotides line up with TRBD1. The CDR3 sequence is 15 residues long. The V segment lost 5 bases and the J segment 2 bases; nucleotides outside the gene matches: 9. Germline V gene data show CDR1 as MDHEN and CDR2 as SYDVKM. In nucleotides, the CDR3 is TGTGCCAGCAGTGGGACAGCCGGCCTACCCTACGAGCAGTACTTC. Translation: CASSGTAGLPYEQYF.

V gene TRBV6-6 combines with J gene TRBJ1-1, with 8 bases fitting TRBD1. This CDR3 has 15 residues. CDR1 MNHNY and CDR2 SVGAGI come from the germline V gene (reference sequence). V trimming: 6 bases; J trimming: 8 bases; junction bases outside the gene matches: 14. In DNA form, the CDR3 reads TGTGCCAGCAGATTGACACCCAGGGGGCCTTGGGAAGCTTTCTTT. Translated: CASRLTPRGPWEAFF.

The CDR3 loop is CASTVQGQETQYF. The CDR3 DNA reads TGTGCCAGTACGGTGCAGGGACAAGAGACCCAGTACTTC. The rearrangement links TRBV19 to TRBJ2-5; the D gene is possibly TRBD1 (5 bases). Trimming took off 7 bases at V and 2 bases at J, with 11 bases between the two ends. Germline CDR1 LNHDA, CDR2 SQIVND (reference sequence). The CDR3 has 13 residues.

This chain connects TRBV6-5 to TRBJ2-2, with unresolved D. CDR1 is MNHEY, CDR2 SVGAGI, per germline. The CDR3 consists of 12 residues. Trimming shortened V by 8 bases and J by 6 bases, and 10 bases separated the two germline ends. Here the CDR3 reads CASSNGAGELFF. In DNA, the CDR3 is TGTGCCAGCTCAAACGGAGCCGGGGAGCTGTTTTTT.

The chain employs TRBV5-5 and TRBJ2-3; the match to TRBD2 covers 11 bases. There are 17 residues in the CDR3. V was pared by 5 bases and J by 2 bases, with 10 bases of the junction left unmatched. From germline, CDR1 is SGHKS and CDR2 YYEKEE (reference sequence). CDR3 amino acids: CASSPYSGGVFTDTQYF. CDR3 nucleotide sequence: TGTGCCAGCAGTCCATATAGCGGGGGGGTCTTCACAGATACGCAGTATTTT.